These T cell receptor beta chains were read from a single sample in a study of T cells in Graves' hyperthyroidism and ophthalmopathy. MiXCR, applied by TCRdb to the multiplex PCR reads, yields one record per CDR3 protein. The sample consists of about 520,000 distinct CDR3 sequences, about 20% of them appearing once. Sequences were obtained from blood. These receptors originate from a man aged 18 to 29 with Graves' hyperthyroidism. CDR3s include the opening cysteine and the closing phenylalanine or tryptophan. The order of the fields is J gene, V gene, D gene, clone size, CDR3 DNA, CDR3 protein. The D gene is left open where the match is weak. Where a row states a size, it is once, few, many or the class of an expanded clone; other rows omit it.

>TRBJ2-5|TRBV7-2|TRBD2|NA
TGTGCCAGCAGCTTAAGCGGACTAGCGGGAGAGGGGGAGACCCAGTACTTC
CASSLSGLAGEGETQYF
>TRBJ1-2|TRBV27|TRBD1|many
TGTGCCAGTACGACAGGGGGAATATCAGGCTACACCTTC
CASTTGGISGYTF
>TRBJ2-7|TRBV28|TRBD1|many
TGTGCCAGCAGTCGAGGGGGCTTGGACGAGCAGTACTTC
CASSRGGLDEQYF
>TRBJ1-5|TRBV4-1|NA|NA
TGCGCCAGCAGCCAAGGTACAGGTGGGGTATGGGCCCAGCATTTT
CASSQGTGGVWAQHF
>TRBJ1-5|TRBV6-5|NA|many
TGTGCCAGCGACATCTGGTCCAATCAGCCCCAGCATTTT
CASDIWSNQPQHF
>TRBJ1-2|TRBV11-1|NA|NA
TGTGCCAGCAGCCCGGCGCAGGCCACTCACTATGGCTACACCTTC
CASSPAQATHYGYTF
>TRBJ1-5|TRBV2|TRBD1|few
TGTGCCCTGGGGGACAGAGCCAATCAGCCCCAGCATTTT
CALGDRANQPQHF
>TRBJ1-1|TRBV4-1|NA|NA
TGCGCCAGCAGCCAAGATCGGGGGACAAGAACTGAAGCTTTCTTT
CASSQDRGTRTEAFF
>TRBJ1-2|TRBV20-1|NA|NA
TGCAGTGCTAGTTCCGGGCAAGGCTACACCTTC
CSASSGQGYTF
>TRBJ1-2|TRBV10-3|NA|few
TGTGCCAGCAGTGAGTCCCCTGCGGGACGGAACTATGGCTACACCTTC
CASSESPAGRNYGYTF
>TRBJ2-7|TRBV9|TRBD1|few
TGTGCCAGCAGCGTATATCCCGGGACAGCATACTACGAGCAGTACTTC
CASSVYPGTAYYEQYF
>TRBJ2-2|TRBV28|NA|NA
TGTGCCAGCAGTTTAACAGGCCTCGCCGGGGAGCTGTTTTTT
CASSLTGLAGELFF
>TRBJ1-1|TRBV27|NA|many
TGTGCCAGCAGTTCTCCGTTGAGGAACACTGAAGCTTTCTTT
CASSSPLRNTEAFF
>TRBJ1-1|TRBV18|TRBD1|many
TGTGCCAGCACTGGGACAGGGTCTAGCCGCATCGGAGCTTTCTTT
CASTGTGSSRIGAFF
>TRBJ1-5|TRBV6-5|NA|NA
TGTGCCAGCACCGACGCAGGGATGGGTGGCAATCAGCCCCAGCATTTT
CASTDAGMGGNQPQHF
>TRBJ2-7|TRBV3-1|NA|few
TGTGCCAGCAGCCAAGTGGCCAATGGAGGGTACGAGCAGTACTTC
CASSQVANGGYEQYF
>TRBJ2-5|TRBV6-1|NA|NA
TGTGCCAGCAGTCGGGACGGCCTTGGATGGGAGACCCAGTACTTC
CASSRDGLGWETQYF
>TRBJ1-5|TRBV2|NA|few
TGTGCCAGCAGTGCTTTGTGGACGCTTGAAAGGCCCCAGCATTTT
CASSALWTLERPQHF
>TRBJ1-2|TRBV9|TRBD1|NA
TGTGCCAGCAGCGCCGGAGGCAGGGGGCAAGGTGGCTACACCTTC
CASSAGGRGQGGYTF
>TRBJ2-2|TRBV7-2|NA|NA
TGTGCCAGTTCAAGACAGGTTCGGGACACCGGGGAGCTGTTTTTT
CASSRQVRDTGELFF
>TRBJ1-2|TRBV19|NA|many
TGTGCCAGTAGTATCTCCTTCGACTATGGCTACACCTTC
CASSISFDYGYTF
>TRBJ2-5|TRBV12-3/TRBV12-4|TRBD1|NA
TGTGCCAGCAGTGAGACAGGGGGCCAGGAGACCCAGTACTTC
CASSETGGQETQYF
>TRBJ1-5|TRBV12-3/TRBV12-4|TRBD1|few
TGTGCCAGCAGCCTAAGACAGGGAACTGTATATCAGCCCCAGCATTTT
CASSLRQGTVYQPQHF
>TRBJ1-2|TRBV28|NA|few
TGTGCCAGCAGTTTGCGACAGGACTCTCTCTATGGCTACACCTTC
CASSLRQDSLYGYTF
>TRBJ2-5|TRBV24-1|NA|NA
TGTGCCACCAGTGATTTGTGGGCGGGCCAAGAGACCCAGTACTTC
CATSDLWAGQETQYF
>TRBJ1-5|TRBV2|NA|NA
TGTGCCAGCAGTGCCGGGCTCGACAGCAATCAGCCCCAGCATTTT
CASSAGLDSNQPQHF
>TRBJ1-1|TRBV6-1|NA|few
TGTGCCAGCACCAAAGGGCGATTCACTGAAGCTTTCTTT
CASTKGRFTEAFF
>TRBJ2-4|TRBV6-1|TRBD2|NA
TGTGCCAGCCAGACTAGCGGAGGGGACAAAAACATTCAGTACTTC
CASQTSGGDKNIQYF
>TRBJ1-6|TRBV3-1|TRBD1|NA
TGTGCCAGCAGCCAGCGGGACAGGGCGTATTCACCCCTCCACTTT
CASSQRDRAYSPLHF
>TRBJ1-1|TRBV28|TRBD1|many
TGTGCCAGCAAACTTACAGGGGGCGACGACACTGAAGCTTTCTTT
CASKLTGGDDTEAFF
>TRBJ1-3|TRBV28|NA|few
TGTGCCAGCAGCTCGGACGGGAGCTCTGGAAACACCATATATTTT
CASSSDGSSGNTIYF
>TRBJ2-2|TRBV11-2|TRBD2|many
TGTGCCAGCAGTTCCGGGACTAGCTTATCCGGGGAGCTGTTTTTT
CASSSGTSLSGELFF
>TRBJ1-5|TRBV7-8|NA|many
TGTGCCAGCAGCCCCGACGGTCTTACGCCCCAGCATTTT
CASSPDGLTPQHF
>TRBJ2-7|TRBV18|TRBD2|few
TGTGCCAGCTCCCCCCCGGAAGGGAGGGTTTACGAGCAGTACTTC
CASSPPEGRVYEQYF
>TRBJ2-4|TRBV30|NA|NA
TGTGCCTGGAGTGTCCCCTTGGCTGGGCTAAACATTCAGTACTTC
CAWSVPLAGLNIQYF
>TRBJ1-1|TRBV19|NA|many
TGTGCCAGTAGTATTACGGGACGCTGGGGAACTGAAGCTTTCTTT
CASSITGRWGTEAFF
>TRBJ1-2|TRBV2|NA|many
TGTGCCAGCAGCCCCGCCGGTAACTATGGCTACACCTTC
CASSPAGNYGYTF
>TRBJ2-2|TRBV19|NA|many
TGTGCCAGTACTTCCATTGCCAGGGACACCGGGGAGCTGTTTTTT
CASTSIARDTGELFF
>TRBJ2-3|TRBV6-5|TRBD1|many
TGTGCCAGCAGTCTCGACAGGGCCGACACAGATACGCAGTATTTT
CASSLDRADTDTQYF
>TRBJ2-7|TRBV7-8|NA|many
TGTGCCAGCAGCTTTCTGGGGCCCGCTTCCTACGAGCAGTACTTC
CASSFLGPASYEQYF
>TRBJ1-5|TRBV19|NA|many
TGTGCCAGTACCACGGGACGGATTAATCAGCCCCAGCATTTT
CASTTGRINQPQHF
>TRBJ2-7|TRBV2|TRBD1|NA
TGTGCCAGCAGGGAACCCGGGACAGTATACGAGCAGTACTTC
CASREPGTVYEQYF
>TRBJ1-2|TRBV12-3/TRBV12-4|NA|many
TGTGCCAGCAGTTTAGCAATTCAGAGAGATGGCTACACCTTC
CASSLAIQRDGYTF
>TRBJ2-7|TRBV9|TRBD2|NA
TGTGCCAGCAGCTTCCTAGGGGCGGGGACTAGCGACGAGCAGTACTTC
CASSFLGAGTSDEQYF
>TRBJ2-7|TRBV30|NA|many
TGTGCCTGGAGTCCCCGTGCCAACTCCTACGAGCAGTACTTC
CAWSPRANSYEQYF
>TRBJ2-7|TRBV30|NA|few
TGTGCCTGGACCCCGACAGGCGCAGGCGAGCAGTACTTC
CAWTPTGAGEQYF
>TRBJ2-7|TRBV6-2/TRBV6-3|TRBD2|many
TGTGCCAGCAGTTACGGGGCTAGCGGCTACGAGCAGTACTTC
CASSYGASGYEQYF
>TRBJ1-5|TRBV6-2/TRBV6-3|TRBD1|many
TGTGCCAGCAGTAAATCCGGGACAGGGGGACAGCCCCAGCATTTT
CASSKSGTGGQPQHF
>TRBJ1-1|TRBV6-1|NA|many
TGTGCCAGCAGTGAATATTGGACAGTGAACACTGAAGCTTTCTTT
CASSEYWTVNTEAFF
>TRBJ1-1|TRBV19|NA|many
TGTGCCAGTAGTATAATTCTTAGTAATGAAGCTTTCTTT
CASSIILSNEAFF
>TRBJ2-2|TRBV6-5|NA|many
TGTGCCAGCAGTTACTCTTGGAACACCGGGGAGCTGTTTTTT
CASSYSWNTGELFF
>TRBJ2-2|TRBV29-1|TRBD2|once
TGCAGCGTACGGAGAAGCGGGGACACCGGGGAGCTGTTTTTT
CSVRRSGDTGELFF
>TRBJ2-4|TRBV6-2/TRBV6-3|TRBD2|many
TGTGCCAGCAGTTACCCGGGACTAGCGGGGGATCTAGCCAAAAACATTCAGTACTTC
CASSYPGLAGDLAKNIQYF